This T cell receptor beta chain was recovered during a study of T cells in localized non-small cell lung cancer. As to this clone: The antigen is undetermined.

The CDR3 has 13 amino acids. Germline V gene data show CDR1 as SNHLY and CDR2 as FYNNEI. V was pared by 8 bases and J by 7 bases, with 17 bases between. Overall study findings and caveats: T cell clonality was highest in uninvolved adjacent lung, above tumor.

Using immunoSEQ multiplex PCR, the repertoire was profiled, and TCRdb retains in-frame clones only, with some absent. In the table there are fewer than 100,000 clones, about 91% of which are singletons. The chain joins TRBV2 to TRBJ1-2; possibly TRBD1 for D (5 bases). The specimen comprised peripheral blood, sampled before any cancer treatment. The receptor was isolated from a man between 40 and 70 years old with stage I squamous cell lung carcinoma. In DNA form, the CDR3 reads TGTGCCAGCTCCGACGAGGGGTGGGGTGGCTACACCTTC. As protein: CASSDEGWGGYTF.